The 12 T cell receptor beta chains in this list originate from one sample, sequenced in a study of tissue T cells after allogeneic stem cell transplantation (dated by TCRdb to between 2021 and 2023). Per the publication, the time point label means: mouse harvest day 7 after allogeneic transplant. Each mouse graft, delivered by tail vein injection, combined 10^6 splenic CD5+ T cells with 10^7 T-cell-depleted bone marrow cells. The library came from the immunoSEQ multiplex PCR assay. This is the immuneACCESS table as TCRdb keeps it, with only in-frame sequences that have V and J called. A part of the clones is gone; compared with another copy, unresolved V genes explain less than half, and the rest is unexplained. This sample is represented by about 7,800 clones; more than 35% of them were singletons. The ten largest clones take up approximately 8.4% of the sample. The sequencing input was gut tissue. These receptors all stem from a female BALB/c mouse given C57BL/6 T cells with graft-versus-host disease after an allogeneic hematopoietic cell transplant.

About this clone itself: Mouse gene names apply. The read finishes 1 residue shy of the CDR3 end, and the germline J gene is used to complete it. The V and J genes are TRBV26 and TRBJ1-1; D unresolved. Germline V gene data show CDR1 as KGHPV and CDR2 as FQNQEV (reference sequence). Trimming pared 2 bases from V and 0 bases from J, leaving 1 base between. This CDR3 is 12 amino acids long. CDR3 DNA, as far as it was read: TGTGCCAGCAGTCTGCCAAACACAGAAGTCTTC. It specifies CASSLPNTEVF. The whole CDR3 sequence reads CASSLPNTEVFF.

Points on this clone: Germline and genes: mouse. The read ends 1 residue shy of where the CDR3 ends; the end is completed using the germline J gene. This rearrangement joins TRBV13-2 to TRBJ2-1, with unresolved D. Germline CDR1 is NNHNN and CDR2 is SYGAGS (reference sequence). The CDR3 spans 15 residues. Deletions cut 0 bases from V and 2 bases from J, with 9 bases between. The CDR3 here is CASGDAGWDYAEQFF. The DNA read from the CDR3 is TGTGCCAGCGGTGATGCCGGGTGGGACTATGCTGAGCAGTTC.

To note about this clone: Gene names follow the mouse nomenclature. The CDR3 goes on 1 residue after the read ends, and that part is filled in from the germline J gene. The rearrangement links TRBV19 to TRBJ2-5; TRBD1 matches 10 bases. There are 15 residues in the CDR3. With 5 bases clipped from V and 2 bases from J, the junction kept 5 bases outside the gene matches. Germline assignment: CDR1 FNHDT and CDR2 SITEND (reference sequence). The CDR3 sequence: CASSNGTGAQDTQYF. The CDR3 DNA, read in part, is TGTGCCAGCAGCAACGGGACAGGGGCCCAAGACACCCAGTAC.

This clone was seen more than once but under ten times. Germline and genes: mouse. The read falls 1 residue short of the CDR3 end, and the missing part is taken from the germline J gene. This chain uses TRBV29 with TRBJ1-2; 7 bases line up with TRBD1. Trimming took 6 bases from V and 0 from J; bases not matched to a gene: 7. The CDR3 contains 15 residues. CDR1 and CDR2 from the germline V gene are MSHET and SYDVDS. The part of the CDR3 DNA that was read is TGTGCTAGCAGCCCCCGGGACAGTGCAAACTCCGACTACACC. It encodes CASSPRDSANSDYT. In full, the CDR3 reads CASSPRDSANSDYTF.

This clone is labeled medium-sized (0.01 to 0.1%). Each gene name is a mouse one. The read comes to an end 1 residue before the CDR3 does, leaving the germline J gene to fill in the end. The rearrangement joins TRBV31 to TRBJ1-3, with 8 bases aligning to TRBD1. From germline, CDR1 is GKSSPN and CDR2 SITVG. CDR3 size: 16 residues. V lost 0 bases to trimming and J lost 0 bases; unmatched junction nucleotides: 4. CDR3 sequence reads: CAWSLGGQVSGNTLYF. The DNA read from the CDR3 is TGTGCCTGGAGTCTAGGGGGACAGGTTTCTGGAAATACGCTCTAT.

Comment on this clone: Gene names follow the mouse nomenclature. The sequenced fragment ends 1 residue before the CDR3 boundary, so the rest is inferred from the germline J gene. Other nucleotide sequences from this sample produce the same CDR3. The chain joins TRBV23 to TRBJ1-4; the D call of TRBD1 is as the table states it, not checked on the DNA. The CDR3 consists of 15 residues. Germline assignment: CDR1 KGHTA and CDR2 FQNQQP. The CDR3 is CSSSRSGTTNERLFF. CDR3 DNA (partial): TGCTCCAGCAGTCGCTCCGGGACAACCAACGAAAGATTATTT.

This clone showed up just once. Mouse gene names and germline throughout. The read comes to an end 1 residue before the CDR3 does, leaving the germline J gene to fill in the end. This chain uses TRBV3 with TRBJ2-4; D unresolved. With 1 base removed from V and 2 bases from J, the gap between germline ends came to 4 bases. Germline CDR1 is SNHLY and CDR2 is FYNGKV (reference sequence). The CDR3 is 13 residues long. The CDR3: CASSLGFQNTLYF. Incomplete CDR3 DNA: TGTGCCAGCAGCTTAGGGTTTCAAAACACCTTGTAC.

This clone has just a few counts. These gene names are mouse names. The read terminates 1 residue before the CDR3 end, so the remaining end is supplied by the germline J gene. The rearrangement uses TRBV19 and TRBJ1-1; no clear D. Germline V lookup: CDR1 FNHDT, CDR2 SITEND (reference sequence). The CDR3 consists of 14 residues. Trimming stripped 1 base from V and 1 base from J, with 8 bases between. This CDR3 is CASSIKAENTEVFF. Partial CDR3 DNA: TGTGCCAGCAGTATAAAGGCAGAAAACACAGAAGTCTTC.

With respect to this clone: Gene names and germline match the mouse. The sequence runs out 1 residue before the end of the CDR3; the remainder is reconstructed from the germline J gene. The rearrangement uses TRBV3 and TRBJ1-3; no clear D gene. Trimming cost V 3 bases and J 0 bases, with 6 bases left between them. The CDR3 totals 14 residues. Germline loops: CDR1 SNHLY, CDR2 FYNGKV (reference sequence). The sequenced CDR3 bases are TGTGCCAGCAGCTTGACAACTTCTGGAAATACGCTCTAT. As protein: CASSLTTSGNTLY. The whole CDR3 protein reads CASSLTTSGNTLYF.

As to this clone: Any gene name here is a mouse gene name. Coverage ceases 1 residue before the CDR3 finishes, and the germline J gene fills in the end. The chain links TRBV3 to TRBJ2-1; D is possibly TRBD1 (6 bases). Germline CDR1 and CDR2: SNHLY and FYNGKV (reference sequence). This CDR3 comprises 14 residues. V was shortened by 4 bases and J by 3 bases, with 10 bases between the two germline ends. The sequenced part of the CDR3 DNA is TGTGCCAGCAGCTCCAGGACAGTCTATGCTGAGCAGTTC. It translates to CASSSRTVYAEQF. The CDR3 as a whole reads CASSSRTVYAEQFF.

A remark on this clone: Germline and genes: mouse. The read finishes 1 residue shy of the CDR3 end, and the germline J gene is used to complete it. The rearrangement joins TRBV4 to TRBJ2-4, with 8 bases that match TRBD2. Losses at the gene ends were 4 bases for V and 0 bases for J; bases not matched to a gene: 3. This CDR3 region has 15 residues. CDR1 is LGHDT, CDR2 YNNKQL, per germline (reference sequence). The sequenced part of the CDR3 DNA is TGTGCCAGCAGCTTTCTGGGGGGAAGTCAAAACACCTTGTAC. The encoded protein is CASSFLGGSQNTLY. The whole CDR3 protein reads CASSFLGGSQNTLYF. Variable domain in full (rest from reference TRBV4 and TRBJ2-4): ETAVFQTPNYHVTQVGNEVSFNCKQTLGHDTMYWYKQDSKKLLKIMFSYNNKQLIVNETVPRRFSPQSSDKAHLNLRIKSVEPEDSAVYLCASSFLGGSQNTLYFGAGTRLSVL.

A few counts support this clone. The gene symbols are mouse symbols. Read sequence stops 1 residue before the CDR3 end, and the germline J gene provides the missing end. The chain carries TRBV3 and TRBJ2-4, with D tentatively TRBD1 (6 bases). Trimming stripped 5 bases from V and 4 bases from J, with 13 bases between. The CDR3 is 14 amino acids. CDR1 is SNHLY and CDR2 is FYNGKV in the germline V gene (reference sequence). The sequenced part of the CDR3 DNA is TGTGCCAGCAGCGCCTCGGGACAAAAAAACACCTTGTAC. Translating gives CASSASGQKNTLY. The entire CDR3 is CASSASGQKNTLYF.